The clone carrying this T cell receptor (beta chain) was seen only a few times. The data are from a study of HIV-infected patients and healthy controls. TCRdb fed the 5' RACE reads into MiXCR, producing one record per CDR3 protein. Of around 58,000 distinct CDR3 sequences in the sample, 15% to 20% were seen once. The CDR3 is made up of 15 amino acids. V lost 0 bases to trimming and J lost 6 bases, with 12 bases between them. CDR1 is LNHDA and CDR2 is SQIVND in the germline V gene (reference sequence). Sequencing was done on a sample of CD4+ T cells from blood. This clonotype was sampled from a human donor in good health. J is TRBJ1-5 and V is TRBV19; perhaps TRBD1 as D (5 bases). CDR3 in DNA: TGTGCCAGTAGTATAGATTACGGGGCGAGTCAGCCCCAGCATTTT. Translated, it gives CASSIDYGASQPQHF.